These 26 T cell receptor beta chains were all obtained from the same sample, sequenced in a study of cytomegalovirus exposure and HLA in healthy donors. The PCR contained 60 Vbeta and 13 Jbeta primers. Measured with immunoSEQ multiplex PCR; TCRdb has only the in-frame clones, and not every one. The sample shows 150,000 to 200,000 clones, around 80% of them seen only once. Sequenced sample: PBMCs. The receptors here all came from a woman aged 30 to 39 in good health and CMV-seropositive.

This rearrangement joins TRBV9 to TRBJ2-1, with D tentatively TRBD2 (5 bases). CDR3 length equals 15 residues. Trimming stripped 0 bases from V and 6 bases from J, with 13 bases between. The V gene's germline CDR1 is SGDLS and CDR2 YYNGEE. The CDR3 sequence is CASSVGALRGNEQFF. The DNA for the CDR3 is TGTGCCAGCAGCGTAGGCGCCCTACGGGGCAATGAGCAGTTCTTC.

The chain links TRBV11-2 to TRBJ2-7; D not certain. This CDR3 contains 10 residues. Germline V gene lookup returns CDR1 SGHAT and CDR2 FQNNGV. V gave up 2 bases and J gave up 11 bases, with 7 bases separating them. CDR3 sequence reads: CASSLRLKYF. CDR3 coding DNA: TGTGCCAGCAGCTTAAGACTGAAGTACTTC.

The V call is TRBV7-7, the J call TRBJ2-1, with D tentatively TRBD2 (6 bases). V gave up 5 bases and J gave up 2 bases, with 19 bases separating them. Germline assignment: CDR1 SSHAT and CDR2 FNYEAQ (reference sequence). The CDR3 runs to 17 residues. DNA for the CDR3: TGTGCCAGCAGCCCCACCGCGATAACGGGAGCCTACAATGAGCAGTTCTTC. Its translation is CASSPTAITGAYNEQFF.

The chain carries TRBV11-3 and TRBJ2-1, with TRBD2 matching over 13 bases. The germline V gene encodes CDR1 SGHNT and CDR2 YENEEA. V lost 5 bases to trimming and J lost 8 bases; unmatched junction nucleotides: 6. This CDR3 region has 15 residues. CDR3 sequence: CASSPWTSGRYEQFF. CDR3 nucleotides: TGTGCCAGCAGCCCCTGGACTAGCGGGAGATATGAGCAGTTCTTC.

This clone was detected once. This rearrangement joins TRBV5-6 to TRBJ1-3; D is undetermined. The length of the CDR3 is 14 residues. Per the germline V gene, CDR1 is SGHDT and CDR2 is YYEEEE. Trimming took off 1 base at V and 0 bases at J, with 5 bases between the two ends. The CDR3 DNA reads TGTGCCAGCAGCTTGCCGGGCTCTGGAAACACCATATATTTT. Protein sequence: CASSLPGSGNTIYF. The variable domain in full, with the rest retrieved from reference TRBV5-6 and TRBJ1-3, is DAGVTQSPTHLIKTRGQQVTLRCSPKSGHDTVSWYQQALGQGPQFIFQYYEEEERQRGNFPDRFSGHQFPNYSSELNVNALLLGDSALYLCASSLPGSGNTIYFGEGSWLTVV.

This clone appeared a few times. The chain joins TRBV10-3 to TRBJ1-4; D gene ambiguous. From germline, CDR1 is ENHRY and CDR2 SYGVKD. The CDR3 is 15 residues long. V was pared by 0 bases and J by 8 bases, with 13 bases between. The CDR3 sequence is CAISESMVRGEKLFF. CDR3 coding DNA: TGTGCCATCAGTGAGTCAATGGTACGCGGGGAAAAACTGTTTTTT.

The chain links TRBV5-6 to TRBJ1-5, with D possibly TRBD1 on 6 matching bases. CDR1 and CDR2 from the germline V gene are SGHDT and YYEEEE. The CDR3 extends over 19 amino acids. Between the trimmed V and J ends, which lost 1 base and 5 bases, there was a span of 25 bases. The CDR3 DNA is TGTGCCAGCAGCTTGATGAGTGTAGGGGGGGCCAATGGATATCAGCCCCAGCATTTT. Protein product: CASSLMSVGGANGYQPQHF.

J is TRBJ2-7 and V is TRBV27; 12 nucleotides agree with TRBD2. The V gene's germline CDR1 is MNHEY and CDR2 SMNVEV (reference sequence). The V segment lost 8 bases and the J segment 4 bases; nucleotides outside the gene matches: 0. The CDR3 has 12 residues. The CDR3 nucleotides are TGTGCCAGCGGGACTAGCGGGTACGAGCAGTACTTC. It yields the protein CASGTSGYEQYF.

The chain couples TRBV5-1 to TRBJ2-1; D might be TRBD2 (5 bases). Trimming cost V 3 bases and J 7 bases, with 14 bases left between them. The CDR3 is 14 residues long. CDR1 is SGHRS, CDR2 YFSETQ, per germline. CDR3 in amino acids: CASSSAGNWNEQFF. CDR3 coding DNA: TGCGCCAGCAGCTCCGCCGGGAATTGGAATGAGCAGTTCTTC.

This clone was found a few times. The rearrangement links TRBV4-3 to TRBJ2-2; 9 bases align to TRBD2. The V gene end was trimmed by 0 bases and the J gene end by 5 bases; junction bases not matched to a gene: 7. This CDR3 region has 17 residues. Looked up from germline, CDR1 is LGHNA and CDR2 is YSLEER. The CDR3 coding sequence is TGCGCCAGCAGCCAAGACGGCGGGGGGGCCTCTACCGGGGAGCTGTTTTTT. Amino acids: CASSQDGGGASTGELFF.

This clone was observed once. The chain uses TRBV7-6 and TRBJ2-5; 14 bases agree with TRBD2. With V trimmed by 5 bases and J by 5 bases, 7 bases remained unmatched. This CDR3 is built from 16 residues. Germline V CDR1 and CDR2: SGHVS, FNYEAQ. CDR3 residues: CASSPPTSGRGETQYF. As DNA, the CDR3 is TGTGCCAGCAGCCCACCGACTAGCGGGAGGGGGGAGACCCAGTACTTC.

The chain joins TRBV11-2 to TRBJ2-4; maybe TRBD2 (5 bases). Trimming shortened V by 1 base and J by 9 bases, and 13 bases separated the two germline ends. Looked up from germline, CDR1 is SGHAT and CDR2 is FQNNGV. The CDR3 is made up of 14 amino acids. The CDR3 is CASSLVSGPGIQYF. In DNA, the CDR3 is TGTGCCAGCAGCTTAGTGAGCGGTCCTGGCATTCAGTACTTC.

V and J are TRBV27 and TRBJ2-1; 11 nucleotides match TRBD2. The CDR3 totals 17 residues. Per germline, CDR1 MNHEY and CDR2 SMNVEV (reference sequence). The V segment lost 5 bases and the J segment 3 bases; nucleotides outside the gene matches: 9. Written as DNA, the CDR3 is TGTGCCAGCAGTCCACCGGGACTAGCGGCTGACTACAATGAGCAGTTCTTC. It translates to CASSPPGLAADYNEQFF.

The chain carries TRBV19 and TRBJ2-7, with TRBD2 as a possible D gene (5 bases). CDR3 length: 12 residues. Trimming cost V 3 bases and J 5 bases, with 8 bases left between them. From germline, CDR1 is LNHDA and CDR2 SQIVND (reference sequence). The CDR3 reads CASSIPGNEQYF. For the CDR3, the DNA is TGTGCCAGTAGTATTCCCGGGAACGAGCAGTACTTC.

This clone was counted at least ten times. The chain carries TRBV2 and TRBJ1-1, with TRBD1 as a possible D gene (5 bases). Between the trimmed V and J ends, which lost 5 bases and 4 bases, there was a span of 14 bases. The CDR3 has 14 amino acids. CDR1 is SNHLY, CDR2 FYNNEI, per germline. The CDR3 reads CASSTLPGPTEAFF. The CDR3 DNA is TGTGCCAGCAGTACCCTTCCAGGGCCCACTGAAGCTTTCTTT.

The chain carries TRBV7-9 and TRBJ2-7; 7 bases align to TRBD1. Germline V lookup: CDR1 SEHNR, CDR2 FQNEAQ (reference sequence). J gave up 4 bases and V 2 bases, and 5 bases lay outside the gene matches. The CDR3 has 14 amino acids. The CDR3 nucleotides read TGTGCCAGCAGCTTATGGGACAGAGCGTACGAGCAGTACTTC. This sequence encodes CASSLWDRAYEQYF.

This sequence joins TRBV4-3 and TRBJ1-5; 8 bases line up with TRBD1. The CDR3 totals 16 residues. Germline lookup yields CDR1 LGHNA and CDR2 YSLEER. Trimming at V came to 3 bases and at J to 2 bases, leaving 6 bases not matched to a gene. This CDR3 is CASSQSTGGGNQPQHF. The CDR3 DNA reads as TGCGCCAGCAGCCAGTCAACAGGGGGGGGCAATCAGCCCCAGCATTTT.

In this sample, this clone turned up many times. This chain links TRBV2 with TRBJ1-3; D remains unclear. The germline CDR1 and CDR2 sequences are SNHLY and FYNNEI. The CDR3 extends over 14 amino acids. The V end was cut by 6 bases, the J end by 3 bases, with 12 bases between. CDR3 protein: CASSTREFGNTIYF. For the CDR3, the DNA is TGTGCCAGCAGCACTAGGGAGTTTGGAAACACCATATATTTT.

V is TRBV6-5 and J is TRBJ2-5; 7 bases match TRBD2. The V gene's germline CDR1 is MNHEY and CDR2 SVGAGI. With 2 bases clipped from V and 4 bases from J, the junction kept 7 bases outside the gene matches. There are 15 residues in the CDR3. CDR3 sequence: CASSYQWVAGETQYF. The CDR3 DNA reads as TGTGCCAGCAGTTACCAGTGGGTAGCGGGAGAGACCCAGTACTTC.

J is TRBJ2-3 and V is TRBV5-4; 7 bases match TRBD2. The V segment lost 0 bases and the J segment 6 bases; nucleotides outside the gene matches: 7. This CDR3 region has 15 residues. Germline CDR1 SGHNT, CDR2 YYREEE (reference sequence). CDR3 DNA: TGTGCCAGCAGCTTGGGCGGGGGAGGTCACGATACGCAGTATTTT. Encoded protein: CASSLGGGGHDTQYF.

This chain links TRBV4-2 with TRBJ2-3; 7 nucleotides line up with TRBD2. With V trimmed by 4 bases and J by 0 bases, 7 bases remained unmatched. There are 16 residues in the CDR3. Germline values: CDR1 LGHNA, CDR2 YNFKEQ. The CDR3 DNA sequence: TGTGCCAGCAGCCGCAACGGGCGGGGGAGCACAGATACGCAGTATTTT. Translation: CASSRNGRGSTDTQYF.

This chain links TRBV30 with TRBJ1-4; tentative D call: TRBD1 (5 bases). There are 13 residues in the CDR3. Germline V gene sequence: CDR1 GTSNPN, CDR2 SVGIG (reference sequence). The germline V and J ends were trimmed by 0 bases and 7 bases, with 9 bases remaining between them. CDR3 in DNA: TGTGCCTGGAGTGTATCCGGGGGTGAAAAACTGTTTTTT. It codes for CAWSVSGGEKLFF.

V and J are TRBV7-2 and TRBJ2-3; D ambiguous. V shed 2 bases and J shed 1 base, with 10 bases lying between them. CDR3 length: 15 amino acids. CDR1 and CDR2 from the germline V gene are SGHTA and FQGNSA. The CDR3 loop is CASSLWVGGTDTQYF. In nucleotides, the CDR3 is TGTGCCAGCAGCTTATGGGTCGGAGGCACAGATACGCAGTATTTT.

The count of this clone is one. The chain's CDR3 is CASSLRGSDRVGYTF. CDR3 nucleotides: TGTGCCAGCAGCTTGAGGGGATCGGACAGGGTGGGCTACACCTTC. V usage is TRBV5-4 and J usage is TRBJ1-2, with 8 nucleotides matching TRBD1. This CDR3 comprises 15 residues. V trimming: 1 base; J trimming: 8 bases; junction bases outside the gene matches: 10. Germline CDR1 reads SGHNT; CDR2 reads YYREEE (reference sequence).

This CDR3 reads CSVDGGNTGELFF. CDR3 nucleotide sequence: TGCAGCGTTGACGGTGGGAACACCGGGGAGCTGTTTTTT. V and J are TRBV29-1 and TRBJ2-2; D remains unclear. V was clipped by 3 bases and J by 1 base, with 6 bases between them. The length of the CDR3 is 13 residues. Germline-derived CDR1 and CDR2 are SQVTM and ANQGSEA.

The chain links TRBV11-2 to TRBJ2-3; a possible D gene is TRBD2 (6 bases). Looked up from germline, CDR1 is SGHAT and CDR2 is FQNNGV. This CDR3 comprises 15 residues. V lost 3 bases to trimming and J lost 0 bases, with 10 bases between them. The CDR3 DNA is TGTGCCAGCAGCTTTACCGGGACTAGCACAGATACGCAGTATTTT. It specifies CASSFTGTSTDTQYF.